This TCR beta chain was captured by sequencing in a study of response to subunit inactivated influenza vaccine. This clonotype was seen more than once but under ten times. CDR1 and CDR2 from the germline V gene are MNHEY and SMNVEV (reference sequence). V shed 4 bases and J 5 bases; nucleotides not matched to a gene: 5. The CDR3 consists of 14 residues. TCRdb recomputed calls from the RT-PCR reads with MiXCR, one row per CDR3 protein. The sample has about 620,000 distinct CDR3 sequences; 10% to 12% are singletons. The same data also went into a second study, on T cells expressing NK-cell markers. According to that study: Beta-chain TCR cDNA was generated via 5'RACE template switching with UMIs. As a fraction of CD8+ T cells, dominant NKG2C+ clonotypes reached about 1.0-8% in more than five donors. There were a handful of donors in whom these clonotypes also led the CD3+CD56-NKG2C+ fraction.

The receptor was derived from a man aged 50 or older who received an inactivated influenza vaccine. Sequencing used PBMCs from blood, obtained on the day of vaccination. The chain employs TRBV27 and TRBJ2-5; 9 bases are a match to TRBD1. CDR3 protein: CASSSTGGGETQYF. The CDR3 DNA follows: TGTGCCAGCAGTTCCACAGGGGGCGGGGAGACCCAGTACTTC.